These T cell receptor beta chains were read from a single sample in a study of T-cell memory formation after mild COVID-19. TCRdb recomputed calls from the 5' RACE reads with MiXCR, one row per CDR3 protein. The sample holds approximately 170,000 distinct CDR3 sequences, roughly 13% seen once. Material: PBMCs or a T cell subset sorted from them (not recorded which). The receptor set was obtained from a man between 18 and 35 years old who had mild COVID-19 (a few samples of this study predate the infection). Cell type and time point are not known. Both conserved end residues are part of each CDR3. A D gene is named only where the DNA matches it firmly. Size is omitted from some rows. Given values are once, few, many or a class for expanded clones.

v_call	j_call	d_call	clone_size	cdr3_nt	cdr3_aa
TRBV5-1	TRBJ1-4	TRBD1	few	TGCGCCAGCAGCTCTTTAGGGACAGTTTCTGAAAAACTGTTTTTT	CASSSLGTVSEKLFF
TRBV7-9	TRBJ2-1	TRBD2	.	TGTGCCAGCAGCTTTGGGACTAGCGGGGGGTACAATGAGCAGTTCTTC	CASSFGTSGGYNEQFF
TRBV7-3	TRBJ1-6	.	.	TGTGCCAGCAGCTCAAGACCTAATTCACCCCTCCACTTT	CASSSRPNSPLHF
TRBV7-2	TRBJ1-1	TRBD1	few	TGTGCCAGCAGCACACAGGGGGCCACTGAAGCTTTCTTT	CASSTQGATEAFF
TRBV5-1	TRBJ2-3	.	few	TGCGCCAGCAGCCCAATAGCTCACGATACGCAGTATTTT	CASSPIAHDTQYF
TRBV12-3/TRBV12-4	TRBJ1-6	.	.	TGTGCCAGCAGTTTCCCGGGAGGGAACAATTCACCCCTCCACTTT	CASSFPGGNNSPLHF
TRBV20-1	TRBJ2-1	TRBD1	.	TGCAGTGTCAGGGGGAGTGGGGATGAGCAGTTCTTC	CSVRGSGDEQFF
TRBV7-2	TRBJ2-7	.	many	TGTGCCAGCAGCTTCCGGATCAGCTCCTACGAGCAGTACTTC	CASSFRISSYEQYF
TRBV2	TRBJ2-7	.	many	TGTGCCAGCAGTGATGTGGGGGCCGGCTTGAAGCAGTACTTC	CASSDVGAGLKQYF
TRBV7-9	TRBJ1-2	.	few	TGTGCCAGCAGCTCCTCCCGTGCGGGTAACTATGGCTACACCTTC	CASSSSRAGNYGYTF
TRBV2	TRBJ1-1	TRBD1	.	TGTGCCAGCAAATTACAGGGGCCGCCCGCGGGGGCTTTCTTT	CASKLQGPPAGAFF
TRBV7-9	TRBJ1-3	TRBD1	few	TGTGCCAGCAGCGCACGAGGGGGCGTTGGAAACACCATATATTTT	CASSARGGVGNTIYF
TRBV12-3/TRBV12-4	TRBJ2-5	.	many	TGTGCCAGCAGTTTCAACCGAAGGGAGACCCAGTACTTC	CASSFNRRETQYF
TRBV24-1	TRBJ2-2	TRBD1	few	TGTGCCACCAGTGATCCAGGGGGTTTGACCGGGGAGCTGTTTTTT	CATSDPGGLTGELFF
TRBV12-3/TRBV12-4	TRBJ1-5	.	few	TGTGCCAGCAGTTTATTACTCAGCAATCAGCCCCAGCATTTT	CASSLLLSNQPQHF
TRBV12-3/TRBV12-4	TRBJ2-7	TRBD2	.	TGTGCCAGCAGGTCCGGGGGGGTCAACTACGAGCAGTACTTC	CASRSGGVNYEQYF
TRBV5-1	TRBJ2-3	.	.	TGCGCCGGCACAGATACGCAGTATTTT	CAGTDTQYF
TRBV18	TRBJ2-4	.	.	TGTGCCAGCTCCCCAGCCGGGGCCAAAAACATTCAGTACTTC	CASSPAGAKNIQYF
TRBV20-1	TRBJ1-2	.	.	TGCAGTATGGGGACACCGAACTATGGCTACACCTTC	CSMGTPNYGYTF
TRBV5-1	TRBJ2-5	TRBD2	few	TGCGCCAGCAGCTCGGGACTAGCGGGAACCCAAGAGACCCAGTACTTC	CASSSGLAGTQETQYF
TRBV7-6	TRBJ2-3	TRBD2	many	TGTGCCAGCAGCTTTAGCGGGGGGCCAGCTAGCACAGATACGCAGTATTTT	CASSFSGGPASTDTQYF
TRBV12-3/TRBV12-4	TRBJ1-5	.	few	TGTGCCAGCGACTCCAACACCGGGCAGAGTAGCAATCAGCCCCAGCATTTT	CASDSNTGQSSNQPQHF
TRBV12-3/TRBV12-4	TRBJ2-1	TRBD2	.	TGTGCCAGCAGTCCTTGGAGAGCGGGGGGCCTTGGATCTTTTAATGAGCAGTTCTTC	CASSPWRAGGLGSFNEQFF
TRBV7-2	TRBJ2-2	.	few	TGTGCCAGCAGCCTGCAGGGGAACACGAACACCGGGGAGCTGTTTTTT	CASSLQGNTNTGELFF
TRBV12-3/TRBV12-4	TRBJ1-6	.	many	TGTGCCAGCAGTTACCAGGGCAATAATTCACCCCTCCACTTT	CASSYQGNNSPLHF
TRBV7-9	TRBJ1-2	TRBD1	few	TGTGCCAGCAGCTTAGCGCGTCCGGGACAGGGGTATGGCTACACCTTC	CASSLARPGQGYGYTF
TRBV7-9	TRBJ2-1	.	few	TGTGCCAGCAGCTTAAGGTCGGGCAAGTTCAATGAGCAGTTCTTC	CASSLRSGKFNEQFF
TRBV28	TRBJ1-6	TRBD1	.	TGTGCCAGCCAGGACAGGGCCTTAGATTCACCCCTCCACTTT	CASQDRALDSPLHF
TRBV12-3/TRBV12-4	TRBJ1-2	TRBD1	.	TGTGCCAGCAGTACAGGGGCAGGGGGCTACACCTTC	CASSTGAGGYTF
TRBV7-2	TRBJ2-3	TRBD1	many	TGTGCCAGCAGCCGACAGGGGACGAGCACAGATACGCAGTATTTT	CASSRQGTSTDTQYF
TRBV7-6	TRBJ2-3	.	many	TGTGCCAGCAGCTTTTCCCCTCTAGGTCGAGCCACGTCCACAGATACGCAGTATTTT	CASSFSPLGRATSTDTQYF
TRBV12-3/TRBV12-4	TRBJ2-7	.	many	TGTGCCAGCAGCCTCTTCCAGGGTACCTACGAGCAGTACTTC	CASSLFQGTYEQYF
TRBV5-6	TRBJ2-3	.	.	TGTGCCAGCAGCTTGGCCAGGGCAGCGCAGTATTTT	CASSLARAAQYF
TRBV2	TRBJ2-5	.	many	TGTGCCAGCAGGGGGGGCAGGGACCAAGAGACCCAGTACTTC	CASRGGRDQETQYF
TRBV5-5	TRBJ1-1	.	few	TGTGCCAGCATCCCTCTAGGGGGGGCAGGAGTCACTGAAGCTTTCTTT	CASIPLGGAGVTEAFF
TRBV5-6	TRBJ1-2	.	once	TGTGCCAGCAGCCTTACTAACCGGGAGTATGGCTACACCTTC	CASSLTNREYGYTF
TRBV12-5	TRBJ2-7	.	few	TGTGCTAGTGCCTTCAGGGGGGAGTACGAGCAGTACTTC	CASAFRGEYEQYF
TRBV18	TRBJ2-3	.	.	TGTGCCAGCTCAACGGTCCTAGCGATGGGCACAGATACGCAGTATTTT	CASSTVLAMGTDTQYF